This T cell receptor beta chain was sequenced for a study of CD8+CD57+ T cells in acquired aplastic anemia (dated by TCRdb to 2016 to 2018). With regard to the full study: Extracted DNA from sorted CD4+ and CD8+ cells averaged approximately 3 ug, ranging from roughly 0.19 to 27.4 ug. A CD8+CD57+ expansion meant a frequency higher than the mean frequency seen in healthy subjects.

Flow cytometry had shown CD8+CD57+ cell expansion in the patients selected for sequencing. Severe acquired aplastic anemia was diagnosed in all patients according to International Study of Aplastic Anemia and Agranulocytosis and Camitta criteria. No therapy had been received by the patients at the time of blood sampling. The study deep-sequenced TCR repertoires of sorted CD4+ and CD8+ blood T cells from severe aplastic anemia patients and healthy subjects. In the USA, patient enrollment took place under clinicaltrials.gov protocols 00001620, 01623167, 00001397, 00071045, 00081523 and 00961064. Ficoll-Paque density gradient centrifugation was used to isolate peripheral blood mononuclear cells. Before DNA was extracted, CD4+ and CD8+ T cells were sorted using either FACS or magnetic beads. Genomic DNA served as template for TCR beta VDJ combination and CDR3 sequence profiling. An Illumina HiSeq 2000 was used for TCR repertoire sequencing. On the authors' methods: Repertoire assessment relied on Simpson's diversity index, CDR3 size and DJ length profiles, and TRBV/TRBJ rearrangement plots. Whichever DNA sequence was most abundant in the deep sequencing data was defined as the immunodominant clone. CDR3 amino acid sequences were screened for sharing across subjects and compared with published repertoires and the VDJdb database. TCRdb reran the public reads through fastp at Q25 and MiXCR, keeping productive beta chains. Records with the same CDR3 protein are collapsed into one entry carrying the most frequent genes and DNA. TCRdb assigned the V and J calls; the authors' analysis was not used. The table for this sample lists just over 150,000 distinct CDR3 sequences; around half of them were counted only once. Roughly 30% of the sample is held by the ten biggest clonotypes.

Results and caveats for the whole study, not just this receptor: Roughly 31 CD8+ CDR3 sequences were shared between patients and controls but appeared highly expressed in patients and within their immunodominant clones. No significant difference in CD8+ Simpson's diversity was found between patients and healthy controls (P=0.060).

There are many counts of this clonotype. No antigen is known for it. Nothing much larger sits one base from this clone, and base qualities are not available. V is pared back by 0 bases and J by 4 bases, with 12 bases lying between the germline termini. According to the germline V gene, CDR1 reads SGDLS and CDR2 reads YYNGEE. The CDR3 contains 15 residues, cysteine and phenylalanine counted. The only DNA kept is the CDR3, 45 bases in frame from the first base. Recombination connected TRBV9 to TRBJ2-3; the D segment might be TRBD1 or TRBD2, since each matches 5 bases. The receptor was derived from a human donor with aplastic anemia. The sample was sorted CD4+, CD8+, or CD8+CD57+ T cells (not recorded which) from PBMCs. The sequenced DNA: TGTGCCAGCAGCGTAGCCGCCCGAGGGGCAGATACGCAGTATTTT. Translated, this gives CASSVAARGADTQYF.